The clone carrying this TCR beta chain was recorded a few times. This record belongs to a study of beta chain features in type 1 diabetes. Background on the study: All of the samples together had 107,917,701 sorted cells examined.

Expressed TCRB transcripts were sequenced after all isolated RNA was converted to cDNA. Measured with immunoSEQ multiplex PCR; TCRdb has only the in-frame clones, and not every one. The data hold 900,000 or so clones, with under 20% observed a single time. There are 16 residues in the CDR3. Germline assignment: CDR1 MNHNS and CDR2 SASEGT. The V end lost 4 bases, the J end lost 3 bases, and 19 bases lay between the germline ends. The sequence was collected from a woman younger than 30 in good health. The chain couples TRBV6-1 to TRBJ2-7; D is perhaps TRBD2 (6 bases). The specimen was naive CD4+ T cells from blood. This CDR3 reads CASSVRRGLIDYEQYF. Written as DNA, the CDR3 is TGTGCCAGCAGTGTTCGCCGGGGACTGATTGACTACGAGCAGTACTTC.